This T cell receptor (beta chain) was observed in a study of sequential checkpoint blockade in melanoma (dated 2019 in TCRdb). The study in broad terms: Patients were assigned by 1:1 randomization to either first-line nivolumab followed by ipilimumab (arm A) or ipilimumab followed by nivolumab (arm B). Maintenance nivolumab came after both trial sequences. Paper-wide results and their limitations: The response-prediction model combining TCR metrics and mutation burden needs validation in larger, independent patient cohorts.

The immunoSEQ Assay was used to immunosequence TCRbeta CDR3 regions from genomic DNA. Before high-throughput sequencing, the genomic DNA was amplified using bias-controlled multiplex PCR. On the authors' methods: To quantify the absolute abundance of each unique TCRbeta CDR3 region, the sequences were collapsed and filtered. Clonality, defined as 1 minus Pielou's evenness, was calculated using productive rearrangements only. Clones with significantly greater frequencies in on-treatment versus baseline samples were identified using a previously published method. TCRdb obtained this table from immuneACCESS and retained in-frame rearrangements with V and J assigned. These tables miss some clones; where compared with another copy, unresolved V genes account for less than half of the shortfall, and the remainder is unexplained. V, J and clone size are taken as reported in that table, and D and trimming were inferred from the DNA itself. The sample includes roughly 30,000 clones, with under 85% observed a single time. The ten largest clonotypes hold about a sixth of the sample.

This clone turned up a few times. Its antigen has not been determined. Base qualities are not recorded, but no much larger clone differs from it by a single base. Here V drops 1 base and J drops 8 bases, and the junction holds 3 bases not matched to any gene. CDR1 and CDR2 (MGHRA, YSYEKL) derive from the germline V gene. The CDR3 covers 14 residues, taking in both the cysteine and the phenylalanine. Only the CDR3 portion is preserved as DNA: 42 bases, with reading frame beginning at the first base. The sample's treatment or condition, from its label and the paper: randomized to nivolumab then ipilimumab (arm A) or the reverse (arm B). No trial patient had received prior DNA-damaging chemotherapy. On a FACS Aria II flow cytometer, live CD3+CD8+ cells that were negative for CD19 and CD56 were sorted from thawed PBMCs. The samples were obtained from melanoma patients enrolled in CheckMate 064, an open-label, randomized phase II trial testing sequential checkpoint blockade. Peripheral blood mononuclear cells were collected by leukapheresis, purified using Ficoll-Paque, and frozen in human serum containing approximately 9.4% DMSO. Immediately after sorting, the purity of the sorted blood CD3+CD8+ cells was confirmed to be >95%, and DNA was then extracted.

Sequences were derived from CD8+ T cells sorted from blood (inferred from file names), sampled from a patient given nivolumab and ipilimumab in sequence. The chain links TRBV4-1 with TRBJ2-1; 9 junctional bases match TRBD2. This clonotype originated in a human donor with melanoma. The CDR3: CASSQARTSDEQFF. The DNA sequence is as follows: TGCGCCAGCAGCCAAGCCCGGACTAGCGATGAGCAGTTCTTC.